This is a list of T cell receptor beta chains from one sample in a study of shared clonotypes between healthy human individuals. Sequencing was performed with immunoSEQ multiplex PCR; in TCRdb, only in-frame clones are kept and a portion is missing. The profile shows hundreds of thousands of clones, approximately 79% of them singletons. Material for sequencing was memory CD4+ T cells sorted from blood. The source of these receptors is a man younger than 45 in good health. Each CDR3 is given with its conserved first and last residue. A D gene is named only where the DNA matches it firmly. Expanded clones are given a class, and other clones once, few, many or no size at all.

D	V	J	size	CDR3	DNA
-	TRBV6-8	TRBJ2-1	few	CASHLGNEQFF	TGTGCCAGCCATCTAGGGAATGAGCAGTTCTTC
TRBD2	TRBV27	TRBJ2-1	-	CASRDPSGRGLEQFF	TGTGCCAGCAGGGACCCTAGCGGGAGGGGTCTTGAGCAGTTCTTC
TRBD2	TRBV14	TRBJ2-3	-	CASSSRRLAGGTTDTQYF	TGTGCCAGCAGCTCAAGACGACTAGCGGGAGGGACCACAGATACGCAGTATTTT
TRBD1	TRBV28	TRBJ1-3	-	CASSVPPGTGDGVAGNTIYF	TGTGCCAGCAGTGTGCCTCCCGGGACAGGCGACGGGGTGGCTGGAAACACCATATATTTT
TRBD1	TRBV19	TRBJ1-5	-	CASSGTADWNQPQHF	TGTGCCAGTAGCGGGACAGCTGATTGGAATCAGCCCCAGCATTTT
-	TRBV7-9	TRBJ1-2	many	CASSLVGSPYGYTF	TGTGCCAGCAGCTTAGTGGGAAGCCCCTATGGCTACACCTTC
-	TRBV19	TRBJ1-4	-	CASNPGGLNEKLFF	TGTGCCAGTAACCCAGGAGGTCTTAATGAAAAACTGTTTTTT
TRBD2	TRBV28	TRBJ2-2	-	CASSLLAGARGELFF	TGTGCCAGCAGTTTATTAGCGGGAGCAAGGGGGGAGCTGTTTTTT
TRBD2	TRBV25-1	TRBJ2-1	-	CASSVAGGAYEQFF	TGTGCCAGCAGTGTAGCGGGAGGGGCGTATGAGCAGTTCTTC
-	TRBV6-1	TRBJ2-7	-	CASSVTISIYEQYF	TGTGCCAGCAGTGTTACAATCAGCATTTACGAGCAGTACTTC
TRBD2	TRBV5-4	TRBJ2-3	few	CASSLGASGRTDTQYF	TGTGCCAGCAGCTTGGGGGCTAGCGGGAGAACAGATACGCAGTATTTT
TRBD2	TRBV15	TRBJ2-7	-	CATSTRLAGGYEQYF	TGTGCCACCAGCACCAGACTAGCGGGAGGGTACGAGCAGTACTTC
-	TRBV28	TRBJ2-3	-	CASRRGGISDTQYF	TGTGCCAGCAGGAGGGGGGGAATCTCAGATACGCAGTATTTT
TRBD1	TRBV7-9	TRBJ2-1	-	CASSVWTGVGNNEQFF	TGTGCCAGCAGCGTCTGGACAGGGGTGGGGAACAATGAGCAGTTCTTC
-	TRBV18	TRBJ2-2	-	CASSTAPENTGELFF	TGTGCCAGCTCGACGGCACCCGAGAACACCGGGGAGCTGTTTTTT
TRBD2	TRBV25-1	TRBJ2-5	-	CASSDQIAGADYWETQYF	TGTGCCAGCAGTGATCAGATAGCGGGAGCCGATTATTGGGAGACCCAGTACTTC
-	TRBV18	TRBJ1-4	-	CASSPRTYEKLFF	TGTGCCAGCTCACCAAGGACATATGAAAAACTGTTTTTT
-	TRBV27	TRBJ2-3	-	CASNRRDGGTDTQYF	TGTGCCAGTAACCGTAGGGACGGCGGCACAGATACGCAGTATTTT
TRBD1	TRBV5-5	TRBJ1-1	-	CASSFSAGGETEAFF	TGTGCCAGCAGCTTTAGTGCAGGGGGCGAGACTGAAGCTTTCTTT
-	TRBV14	TRBJ1-1	-	CASSQDALTEAFF	TGTGCCAGCAGCCAAGATGCGCTGACTGAAGCTTTCTTT
TRBD2	TRBV10-3	TRBJ2-7	-	CAISGASGIRYEQYF	TGTGCCATCAGTGGGGCTAGCGGGATCCGCTACGAGCAGTACTTC
-	TRBV29-1	TRBJ2-5	-	CRQHRDSKRTQYF	TGCAGACAACACCGGGACTCGAAGAGGACCCAGTACTTC
-	TRBV5-1	TRBJ2-3	-	CASSLQGYTDTQYF	TGCGCCAGCAGCTTGCAGGGCTACACAGATACGCAGTATTTT
-	TRBV7-2	TRBJ2-1	-	CASSLERNEQFF	TGTGCCAGCAGCTTAGAACGCAATGAGCAGTTCTTC
-	TRBV5-1	TRBJ1-5	-	CASSLGPESYQPQHF	TGCGCCAGCAGCTTGGGGCCCGAATCCTATCAGCCCCAGCATTTT
TRBD1	TRBV7-9	TRBJ1-1	-	CASSLKDRRSSEAFF	TGTGCCAGCAGCTTAAAGGACAGGAGGTCTAGTGAAGCTTTCTTT
TRBD1	TRBV5-1	TRBJ2-5	-	CASSLGATGRETQYF	TGCGCCAGCAGCTTGGGGGCGACAGGGCGAGAGACCCAGTACTTC
-	TRBV13	TRBJ2-5	-	CASGRGPRVGETQYF	TGTGCCAGCGGACGGGGCCCCAGGGTAGGAGAGACCCAGTACTTC
-	TRBV7-3	TRBJ1-2	few	CASSPAGQLSGYTF	TGTGCCAGCAGCCCCGCCGGGCAGTTGTCGGGCTACACCTTC
-	TRBV9	TRBJ2-1	-	CASSVASSQNNEQFF	TGTGCCAGCAGCGTAGCGTCCAGTCAGAACAATGAGCAGTTCTTC
-	TRBV18	TRBJ2-4	-	CASSPRRGDIQYF	TGTGCCAGCTCCCCCCGCAGGGGTGACATTCAGTACTTC
TRBD2	TRBV19	TRBJ2-1	-	CASSIPGLKHEQFF	TGTGCCAGTAGTATTCCGGGACTAAAGCATGAGCAGTTCTTC
TRBD2	TRBV6-1	TRBJ2-1	-	CASSKTSGSDNEQFF	TGTGCCAGCAGTAAGACTAGCGGGTCAGACAATGAGCAGTTCTTC
-	TRBV15	TRBJ2-3	-	CATSRDPVSTDTQYF	TGTGCCACCAGCAGAGATCCGGTATCCACAGATACGCAGTATTTT
-	TRBV21-1	TRBJ1-3	-	CASSKVEGQGAVVGNTIYF	TGTGCCAGCAGCAAAGTGGAGGGACAGGGGGCTGTGGTTGGAAACACCATATATTTT
-	TRBV6-1	TRBJ2-5	-	CASRTWDGQETQYF	TGTGCCAGCCGGACCTGGGACGGACAAGAGACCCAGTACTTC
TRBD2	TRBV18	TRBJ2-1	-	CASSLAGGNYNEQFF	TGTGCCAGCTCGCTAGCGGGGGGGAACTACAATGAGCAGTTCTTC
-	TRBV18	TRBJ1-5	-	CASSPPSSVGNQPQHF	TGTGCCAGCTCACCTCCTTCTTCGGTGGGCAATCAGCCCCAGCATTTT
TRBD2	TRBV5-1	TRBJ2-7	-	CASSLTGTTYYEQYF	TGCGCCAGCAGCCTTACCGGGACTACCTACTACGAGCAGTACTTC
-	TRBV30	TRBJ2-3	-	CAWSSRAPDTQYF	TGTGCCTGGAGTTCAAGGGCCCCAGATACGCAGTATTTT
-	TRBV15	TRBJ2-2	-	CATSSSSGKLFF	TGTGCCACCAGCAGTTCATCGGGAAAGCTGTTTTTT
-	TRBV10-3	TRBJ2-3	many	CAISDYSYTDTQYF	TGTGCCATCAGTGATTACAGTTACACAGATACGCAGTATTTT
TRBD2	TRBV9	TRBJ2-7	-	CASSVVVAGTYEQYF	TGTGCCAGCAGCGTAGTTGTAGCGGGAACCTACGAGCAGTACTTC
-	TRBV27	TRBJ2-1	-	CASSPSSSGPRGGQFF	TGTGCCAGCAGTCCATCTTCTAGCGGCCCTAGAGGGGGGCAGTTCTTC
-	TRBV30	TRBJ2-7	few	CAWGQGYNEQYF	TGTGCCTGGGGGCAGGGGTATAACGAGCAGTACTTC
-	TRBV6-1	TRBJ1-5	few	CASSGRWGQPQHF	TGTGCCAGCAGTGGAAGGTGGGGTCAGCCCCAGCATTTT
-	TRBV7-8	TRBJ1-2	-	CASSLVARGVHGYTF	TGTGCCAGCAGCTTAGTTGCAAGGGGGGTACATGGCTACACCTTC
TRBD2	TRBV28	TRBJ2-1	-	CASTLTAGGSYNEQFF	TGTGCCAGCACCTTGACAGCGGGAGGGTCCTACAATGAGCAGTTCTTC
-	TRBV25-1	TRBJ2-7	once	CASSEWYEQYF	TGTGCCAGCAGTGAATGGTACGAGCAGTACTTC
-	TRBV11-2	TRBJ2-7	-	CASSLDLARAYEQYF	TGTGCCAGCAGCTTAGATCTGGCCAGGGCCTACGAGCAGTACTTC
-	TRBV5-4	TRBJ1-2	once	CASSLDNYGYTF	TGTGCCAGCAGCTTGGATAACTATGGCTACACCTTC
-	TRBV29-1	TRBJ1-3	-	CSVLESGNTIYF	TGCAGCGTTTTAGAATCTGGAAACACCATATATTTT
TRBD2	TRBV5-4	TRBJ2-5	many	CASSPTSGRTQETQYF	TGTGCCAGCAGCCCGACTAGCGGGAGAACACAAGAGACCCAGTACTTC
-	TRBV27	TRBJ1-4	many	CASSLMAGVGTNEKLFF	TGTGCCAGCAGTTTAATGGCAGGGGTAGGGACTAATGAAAAACTGTTTTTT
-	TRBV11-2	TRBJ1-3	-	CASSLSGNTIYF	TGTGCCAGCAGCTTATCCGGAAACACCATATATTTT
-	TRBV28	TRBJ1-5	few	CASSLAGSGNQPQHF	TGTGCCAGCAGTTTAGCAGGTTCGGGTAATCAGCCCCAGCATTTT